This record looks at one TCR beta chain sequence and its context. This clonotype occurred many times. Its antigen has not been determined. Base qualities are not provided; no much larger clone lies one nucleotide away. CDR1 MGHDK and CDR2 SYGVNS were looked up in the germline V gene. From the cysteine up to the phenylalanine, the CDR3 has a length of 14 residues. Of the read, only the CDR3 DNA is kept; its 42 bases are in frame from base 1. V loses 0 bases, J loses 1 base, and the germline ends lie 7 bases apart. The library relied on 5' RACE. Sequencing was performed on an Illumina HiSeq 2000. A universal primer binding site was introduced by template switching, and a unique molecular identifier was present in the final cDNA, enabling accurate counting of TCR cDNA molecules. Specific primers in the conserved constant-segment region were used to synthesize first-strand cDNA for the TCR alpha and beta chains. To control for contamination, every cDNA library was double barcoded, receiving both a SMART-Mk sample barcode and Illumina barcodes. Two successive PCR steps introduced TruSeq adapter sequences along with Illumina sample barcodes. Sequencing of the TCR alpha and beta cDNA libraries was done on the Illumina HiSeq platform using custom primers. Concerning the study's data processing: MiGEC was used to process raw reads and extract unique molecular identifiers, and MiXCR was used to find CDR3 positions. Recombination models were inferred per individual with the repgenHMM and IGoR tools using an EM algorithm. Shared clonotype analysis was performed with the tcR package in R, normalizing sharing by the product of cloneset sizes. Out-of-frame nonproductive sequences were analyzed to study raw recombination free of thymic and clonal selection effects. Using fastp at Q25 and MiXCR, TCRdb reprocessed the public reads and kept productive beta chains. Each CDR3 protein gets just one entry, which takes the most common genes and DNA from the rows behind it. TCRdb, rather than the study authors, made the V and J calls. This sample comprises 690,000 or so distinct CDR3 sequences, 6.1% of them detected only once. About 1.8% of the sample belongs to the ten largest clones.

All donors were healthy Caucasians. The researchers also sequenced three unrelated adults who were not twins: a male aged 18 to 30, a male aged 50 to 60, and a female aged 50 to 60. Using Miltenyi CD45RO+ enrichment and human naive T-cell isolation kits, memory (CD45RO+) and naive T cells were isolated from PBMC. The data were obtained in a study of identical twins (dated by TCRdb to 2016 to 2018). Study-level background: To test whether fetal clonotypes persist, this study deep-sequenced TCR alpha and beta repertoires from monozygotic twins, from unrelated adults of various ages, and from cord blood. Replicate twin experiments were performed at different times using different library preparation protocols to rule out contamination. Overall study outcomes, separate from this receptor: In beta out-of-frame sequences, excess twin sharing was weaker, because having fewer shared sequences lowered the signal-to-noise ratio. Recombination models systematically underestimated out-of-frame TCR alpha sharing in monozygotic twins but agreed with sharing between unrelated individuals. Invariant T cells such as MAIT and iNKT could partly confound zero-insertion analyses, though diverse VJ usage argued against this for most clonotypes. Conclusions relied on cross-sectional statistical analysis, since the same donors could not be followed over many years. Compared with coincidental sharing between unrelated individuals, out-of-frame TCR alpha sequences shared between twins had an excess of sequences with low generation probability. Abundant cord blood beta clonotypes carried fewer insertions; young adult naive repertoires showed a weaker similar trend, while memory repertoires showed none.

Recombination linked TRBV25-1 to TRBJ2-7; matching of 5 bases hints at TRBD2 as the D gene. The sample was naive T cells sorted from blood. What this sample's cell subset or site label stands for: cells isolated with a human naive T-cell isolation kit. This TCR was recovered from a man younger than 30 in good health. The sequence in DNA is TGTGCCAGCAGTGAATATCGCGGGTCCTACGAGCAGTACTTC. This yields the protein CASSEYRGSYEQYF.